One sample yielded the 26 T cell receptor beta chains listed below, sequenced in a study of T cells in Graves' hyperthyroidism and ophthalmopathy. There were TCR beta CDR3 regions amplified from RNA transcripts. An initial round of RT-PCR targeting the TCR CDR3 relied on the HTBI primer set. In TCRdb, the multiplex PCR reads were re-called with MiXCR into one record per CDR3 protein. The table records approximately 570,000 distinct CDR3 sequences, roughly 21% of them present only once. The sequenced sample consisted of blood. The receptors were sampled from a man aged 40-49 years with Graves' ophthalmopathy.

The sample holds many counts of this clonotype. This rearrangement joins TRBV28 to TRBJ2-7; D tentatively reads TRBD1 or TRBD2 (5 bases each). The germline gives CDR1 MDHEN, CDR2 SYDVKM. V gave up 4 bases and J gave up 2 bases, with 15 bases separating them. The CDR3 loop spans 15 amino acids. CDR3 in amino acids: CASSSTGTDTYEQYF. In nucleotides, the CDR3 is TGTGCCAGCAGTTCAACCGGGACGGATACCTACGAGCAGTACTTC.

The V gene is TRBV20-1, the J gene TRBJ2-1, with D uncertain. Trimming cost V 4 bases and J 6 bases, with 13 bases left between them. The germline gives CDR1 DFQATT, CDR2 SNEGSKA (reference sequence). This CDR3 contains 13 residues. Here the CDR3 DNA reads TGCAGTGCTACGGGTACCCGTCGCAATGAGCAGTTCTTC. It translates to CSATGTRRNEQFF.

This clonotype was seen repeatedly, ten times or more. The rearrangement uses TRBV7-2 and TRBJ2-3; 14 bases line up with TRBD2. Per the germline V gene, CDR1 is SGHTA and CDR2 is FQGNSA. The V and J ends lost 2 bases and 8 bases, in that order; junction bases with no gene match: 9. This CDR3 region has 17 residues. CDR3 DNA: TGTGCCAGCAGCTTAAGACTAGCGGGAGGGCCGGTTGGTACGCAGTATTTT. The encoded protein is CASSLRLAGGPVGTQYF.

The gene calls are TRBV7-3 and TRBJ2-1, with D perhaps TRBD1 (5 bases). This CDR3 has 13 residues. Germline CDR1 is SGHTA and CDR2 is FQGTGA. Trimming cost V 5 bases and J 6 bases, with 11 bases left between them. Written as DNA, the CDR3 is TGTGCCAGCAGCCTATTTACAGGCAATGAGCAGTTCTTC. Its translation: CASSLFTGNEQFF.

The table lists this clonotype with a count of one. A clone one base away is much larger, so this may be a read error. This sequence joins TRBV12-3 or TRBV12-4 and TRBJ1-5; 7 nucleotides align to TRBD1. The CDR3 totals 14 residues. The DNA of the CDR3 is TGTGCCAGCAGGCCCACAGGGGTTGATCAGCCCCGGCATTTT. Amino acid sequence: CASRPTGVDQPRHF.

The genes are TRBV30 and TRBJ1-1, with a tentative D call TRBD1 (6 bases). Looked up from germline, CDR1 is GTSNPN and CDR2 is SVGIG (reference sequence). V lost 1 base and J lost 11, with 14 bases in between. This CDR3 has 12 residues. This CDR3 is CAWSGLGGRAFF. The CDR3 DNA sequence: TGTGCCTGGAGTGGCCTGGGGGGGCGGGCTTTCTTT.

V gene TRBV19 combines with J gene TRBJ2-3, with D unresolved. V lost 7 bases and J lost 0, with 14 bases in between. The CDR3 loop spans 15 amino acids. Germline lookup yields CDR1 LNHDA and CDR2 SQIVND (reference sequence). The CDR3, as DNA: TGTGCCAGTAAGCCCCGCGAGTCAAGCACAGATACGCAGTATTTT. It specifies CASKPRESSTDTQYF.

This clonotype was recorded many times. The rearrangement uses TRBV2 and TRBJ2-2; 9 bases line up with TRBD2. The length of the CDR3 is 16 residues. Trimming at V came to 10 bases and at J to 0 bases, leaving 9 bases not matched to a gene. Germline CDR1 reads SNHLY; CDR2 reads FYNNEI. Written as DNA, the CDR3 is TGTGCCACCAAGACTAGCGGAAGCGCGAACACCGGGGAGCTGTTTTTT. It specifies CATKTSGSANTGELFF.

This clonotype was picked up a small number of times. The CDR3 DNA follows: TGTGCCAGCAGTTTAAGGGATGGAGCGGGGGAGCTGTTTTTT. Protein product: CASSLRDGAGELFF. The chain carries TRBV12-3 or TRBV12-4 and TRBJ2-2; D unresolved. Trimming cost V 2 bases and J 8 bases, with 12 bases left between them. This CDR3 contains 14 residues.

The chain joins TRBV4-1 to TRBJ1-1, with TRBD1 identical over 7 bases. Germline V CDR1 and CDR2: MGHRA, YSYEKL. This CDR3 has 16 residues. The V and J ends lost 4 bases and 1 base, in that order; junction bases with no gene match: 9. In nucleotides, the CDR3 is TGCGCCAGCAGCCTACGTTCTGGACAGGCGAACACTGAAGCTTTCTTT. Encoded protein: CASSLRSGQANTEAFF.

The chain carries TRBV5-8 and TRBJ2-5, with TRBD2 matching over 13 bases. Trimming took 5 bases from V and 0 from J; bases not matched to a gene: 7. Germline V CDR1 and CDR2: SGHTS, YDEGEE. The length of the CDR3 is 17 residues. DNA for the CDR3: TGTGCCAGCAGACTGGGACTAGCGGGACAGTACCAAGAGACCCAGTACTTC. It encodes CASRLGLAGQYQETQYF.

The genes are TRBV20-1 and TRBJ1-3, with TRBD1 matching 7 bases. The CDR3 length is 15 residues. CDR1 is DFQATT and CDR2 is SNEGSKA in the germline V gene (reference sequence). Germline trimming cut 5 bases from V and 2 bases from J; bases unmatched to any gene: 9. Here the CDR3 reads CSAAKGAVAGNTIYF. For the CDR3, the DNA is TGCAGTGCTGCCAAGGGGGCAGTTGCTGGAAACACCATATATTTT.

In its sample, this clonotype was seen many times. The chain combines TRBV12-3 or TRBV12-4 with TRBJ2-1, with 8 bases identical to TRBD2. Trimming at V came to 7 bases and at J to 0 bases, leaving 8 bases not matched to a gene. The CDR3 runs 16 residues. CDR3 in amino acids: CASTRRGDFSYNEQFF. DNA for the CDR3: TGTGCCAGCACCCGGCGGGGGGATTTCTCCTACAATGAGCAGTTCTTC.

V and J are TRBV30 and TRBJ1-1, with 8 bases that match TRBD1. The germline V gene has CDR1 GTSNPN and CDR2 SVGIG (reference sequence). V shed 3 bases, J shed 0 bases, and the junction held 12 bases outside the gene matches. This CDR3 comprises 17 residues. This chain's CDR3 is CAWRGGTGASMNTEAFF. The CDR3 DNA is TGTGCCTGGAGGGGGGGGACAGGAGCCTCCATGAACACTGAAGCTTTCTTT.

This clonotype was counted between two and nine times. The chain is built from TRBV9 and TRBJ2-2, with 7 bases matching TRBD1. The germline CDR1 and CDR2 sequences are SGDLS and YYNGEE. Trimming removed 0 bases from V and 4 bases from J; junction bases left unmatched: 0. The CDR3 length is 14 residues. CDR3 protein: CASSVEGATGELFF. The CDR3 DNA sequence: TGTGCCAGCAGCGTAGAGGGGGCCACCGGGGAGCTGTTTTTT.

For this clonotype: It may be a read error: a sequence one base away is much more abundant. The CDR3 is CASSEAGAPYNEQFF. The CDR3 DNA follows: TGTGCCAGCAGTGAGGCGGGGGCGCCCTACAATGAGCAGTTCTTC. The chain uses TRBV6-1 and TRBJ2-1; maybe TRBD2 (7 bases). The CDR3 spans 15 residues. CDR1 is MNHNS, CDR2 SASEGT, per germline. Trimming took 3 bases from V and 2 from J, leaving 11 bases between them.

The V gene is TRBV12-3 or TRBV12-4, the J gene TRBJ2-1; 15 positions agree with TRBD2. The CDR3 extends over 16 amino acids. With 4 bases clipped from V and 15 bases from J, the junction kept 13 bases outside the gene matches. CDR3 sequence: CASSSSWTSGRARGFF. CDR3 bases: TGTGCCAGCAGTTCATCCTGGACTAGCGGGAGGGCCCGTGGGTTCTTC.

This clonotype was counted only a few times. The rearrangement joins TRBV27 to TRBJ1-2, with TRBD1 identical over 7 bases. Germline V gene lookup returns CDR1 MNHEY and CDR2 SMNVEV (reference sequence). The CDR3 runs to 16 residues. After removal of 5 bases from V and 6 bases from J, the junction contained 15 bases not matched to a gene. CDR3 sequence: CASSPQDRLVTHGYTF. CDR3 bases: TGTGCCAGCAGTCCCCAGGACAGGCTAGTAACGCATGGCTACACCTTC.

At least ten counts were recorded for this clonotype. V usage is TRBV19 and J usage is TRBJ2-2; D is possibly TRBD1 or TRBD2 (5 bases each). The CDR3 totals 15 residues. CDR1 and CDR2 (germline): LNHDA, SQIVND (reference sequence). The V end was cut by 5 bases, the J end by 0 bases, with 10 bases between. The CDR3 is CASSLGRTNTGELFF. DNA of the CDR3: TGTGCCAGTAGTTTGGGACGAACGAACACCGGGGAGCTGTTTTTT.

This clonotype appeared many times. This chain uses TRBV28 with TRBJ2-5, with D perhaps TRBD2 (5 bases). V was clipped by 7 bases and J by 3 bases, with 12 bases between them. The CDR3 length is 13 residues. CDR1 and CDR2 (germline): MDHEN, SYDVKM. CDR3 bases: TGTGCCAGCAAGCGGAGAGTGGAAGAGACCCAGTACTTC. Translating it yields CASKRRVEETQYF.

This clonotype was observed a handful of times. The chain couples TRBV10-3 to TRBJ2-5, with 8 nucleotides matching TRBD1. The V gene's germline CDR1 is ENHRY and CDR2 SYGVKD. V lost 0 bases, J lost 1 base, and 1 base stayed unmatched. The CDR3 length is 15 residues. CDR3 in DNA: TGTGCCATCAGTGAGTCGACAGGGGCCCAAGAGACCCAGTACTTC. It yields the protein CAISESTGAQETQYF.

This clonotype was seen repeatedly, ten times or more. The rearrangement joins TRBV20-1 to TRBJ2-7, with D possibly being TRBD2 (5 bases). V lost 1 base to trimming and J lost 3 bases, with 13 bases between them. This CDR3 has 14 residues. Germline V CDR1 and CDR2: DFQATT, SNEGSKA (reference sequence). CDR3 nucleotides: TGCAGTGCTAGAGGTAGCGTAGGAAACTACGAGCAGTACTTC. The encoded protein is CSARGSVGNYEQYF.

There are many counts of this clonotype. The CDR3 DNA is TGTGCCAGCAGTGAACAGGGGGAATACGAGCAGTACTTC. This gives the protein CASSEQGEYEQYF. This chain connects TRBV2 to TRBJ2-7; 7 bases agree with TRBD1. The CDR3 sequence is 13 residues long. The germline V gene has CDR1 SNHLY and CDR2 FYNNEI. V dropped 2 bases and J dropped 4; count of bases not matched to a gene: 2.

The chain has TRBV6-5 and TRBJ1-1, with a weak D call TRBD1 (6 bases). This CDR3 comprises 15 residues. Germline loops: CDR1 MNHEY, CDR2 SVGAGI. V was clipped by 2 bases and J by 4 bases, with 14 bases between them. The CDR3 nucleotides are TGTGCCAGCAGTTACAGGGGGGTCCGTGGCACTGAAGCTTTCTTT. This codes for CASSYRGVRGTEAFF.

This clonotype was detected ten times or more. V and J are TRBV27 and TRBJ1-1, with D unresolved. This CDR3 region has 13 residues. Deletions cut 2 bases from V and 1 base from J, with 5 bases between. Germline V gene lookup returns CDR1 MNHEY and CDR2 SMNVEV (reference sequence). This chain's CDR3 is CASSLLRNTEAFF. The CDR3 nucleotides are TGTGCCAGCAGTTTACTACGGAACACTGAAGCTTTCTTT.

This clonotype was observed many times. The chain recombines TRBV12-3 or TRBV12-4 with TRBJ2-3; D not resolved. Trimming left V 4 bases short and J 1 base short, with 9 bases between. The CDR3 runs 14 residues. DNA for the CDR3: TGTGCCAGCAGTTGGGTCTCGGGCACAGATACGCAGTATTTT. Its translation: CASSWVSGTDTQYF.